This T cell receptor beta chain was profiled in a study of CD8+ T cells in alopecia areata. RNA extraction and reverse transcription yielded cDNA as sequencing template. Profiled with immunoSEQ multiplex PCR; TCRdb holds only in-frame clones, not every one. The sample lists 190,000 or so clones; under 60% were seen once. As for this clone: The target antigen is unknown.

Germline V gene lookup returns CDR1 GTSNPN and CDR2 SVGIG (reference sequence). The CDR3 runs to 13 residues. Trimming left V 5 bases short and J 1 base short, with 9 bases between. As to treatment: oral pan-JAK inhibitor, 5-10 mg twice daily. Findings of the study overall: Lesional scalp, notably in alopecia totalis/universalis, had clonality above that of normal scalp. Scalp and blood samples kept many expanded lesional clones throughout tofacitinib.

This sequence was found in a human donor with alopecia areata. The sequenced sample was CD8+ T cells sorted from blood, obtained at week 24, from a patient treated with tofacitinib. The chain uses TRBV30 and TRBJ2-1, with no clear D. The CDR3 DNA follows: TGTGCCTGGCTTAGAGTTTCCTACAATGAGCAGTTCTTC. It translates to CAWLRVSYNEQFF. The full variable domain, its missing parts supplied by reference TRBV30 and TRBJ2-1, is SQTIHQWPATLVQPVGSPLSLECTVEGTSNPNLYWYRQAAGRGLQLLFYSVGIGQISSEVPQNLSASRPQDRQFILSSKKLLLSDSGFYLCAWLRVSYNEQFFGPGTRLTVL.